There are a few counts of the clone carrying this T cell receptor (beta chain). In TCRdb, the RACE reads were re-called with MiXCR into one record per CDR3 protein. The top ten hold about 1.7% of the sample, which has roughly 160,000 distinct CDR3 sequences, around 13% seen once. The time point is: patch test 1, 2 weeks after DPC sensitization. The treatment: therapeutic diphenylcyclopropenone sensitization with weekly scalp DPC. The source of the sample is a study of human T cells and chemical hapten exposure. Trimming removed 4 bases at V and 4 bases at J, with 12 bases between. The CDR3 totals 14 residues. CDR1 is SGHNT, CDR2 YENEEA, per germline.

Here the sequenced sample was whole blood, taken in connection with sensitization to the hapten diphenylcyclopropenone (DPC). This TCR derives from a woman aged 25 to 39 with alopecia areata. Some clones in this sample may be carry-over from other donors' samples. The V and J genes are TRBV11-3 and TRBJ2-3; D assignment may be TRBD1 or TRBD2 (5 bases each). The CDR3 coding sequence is TGTGCCAGCAGCTATGGCTGGGACGCAGATACGCAGTATTTT. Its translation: CASSYGWDADTQYF.